This TCR beta chain came from a study of shared clonotypes between healthy human individuals. Study at large: A donor's plate count was three for CD4 naive and three for CD4 memory; CD8 naive had two and CD8 memory one.

Deep-level running was used for the assay. Libraries were prepared by immunoSEQ multiplex PCR; TCRdb keeps only in-frame clonotypes and omits some of them. The profile shows millions of clones, more than 90% of them singletons. The CDR3 runs to 17 residues. Germline V gene sequence: CDR1 MGHRA, CDR2 YSYEKL. The trim removed 2 bases at V and 0 bases at J, leaving 8 bases unmatched. J is TRBJ1-2 and V is TRBV4-1; 8 positions agree with TRBD1. Sequencing used naive CD4+ T cells sorted from blood. The subset: CD45RA+ positively selected. The clonotype originates from a man in his late teens or twenties in good health. CDR3 loop: CASSQPGQENANYGYTF. The CDR3 nucleotides are TGCGCCAGCAGCCAACCGGGACAGGAGAATGCTAACTATGGCTACACCTTC.